The 8 T cell receptor beta chains in this list originate from one sample, sequenced in a study of blood T cell repertoires in COVID-19. Produced via immunoSEQ multiplex PCR; TCRdb's table is partial and in-frame only. The table has nearly 350,000 clones, around nine tenths seen once. The sequencing input was peripheral blood. All receptors derive from a woman in her late teens or twenties who had recovered from COVID-19.

This clone appeared a single time. V gene TRBV4-1 combines with J gene TRBJ2-7, with 16 bases lining up with TRBD2. Per germline, CDR1 MGHRA and CDR2 YSYEKL. This CDR3 spans 17 amino acids. With 0 bases clipped from V and 4 bases from J, the junction kept 3 bases outside the gene matches. DNA of the CDR3: TGCGCCAGCAGCCAAGATGCGGGACTAGCGGGAGGGTACGAGCAGTACGTC. This gives the protein CASSQDAGLAGGYEQYV.

This clone was counted a few times. The chain employs TRBV2 and TRBJ1-5; D unresolved. V was clipped by 3 bases and J by 11 bases, with 11 bases between them. The CDR3 length is 12 residues. Germline V lookup: CDR1 SNHLY, CDR2 FYNNEI. The CDR3 reads CASSDISATQHF. The CDR3 DNA reads TGTGCCAGCAGTGACATATCAGCGACCCAGCATTTT.

The chain recombines TRBV28 with TRBJ2-3, with 9 nucleotides matching TRBD1. Germline loops: CDR1 MDHEN, CDR2 SYDVKM. Trimming removed 2 bases from V and 8 bases from J; junction bases left unmatched: 8. The length of the CDR3 is 15 residues. The CDR3 loop reads CASSLDVTGGATQYF. DNA for the CDR3: TGTGCCAGCAGTTTAGACGTTACAGGGGGCGCTACGCAGTATTTT. Looking up the rest from reference TRBV28 and TRBJ2-3 gives the full variable domain: DVKVTQSSRYLVKRTGEKVFLECVQDMDHENMFWYRQDPGLGLRLIYFSYDVKMKEKGDIPEGYSVSREKKERFSLILESASTNQTSMYLCASSLDVTGGATQYFGPGTRLTVL.

The rearrangement links TRBV2 to TRBJ2-3; 7 positions agree with TRBD2. The CDR3 consists of 15 residues. Trimming removed 4 bases from V and 4 bases from J; junction bases left unmatched: 8. Per the germline V gene, CDR1 is SNHLY and CDR2 is FYNNEI. The CDR3 reads CASSGGRRSADTQYF. The CDR3 bases are TGTGCCAGCAGTGGCGGGAGAAGGAGTGCAGATACGCAGTATTTT.

The genes are TRBV7-2 and TRBJ1-1, with 10 bases fitting TRBD1. In germline, CDR1 is SGHTA, CDR2 FQGNSA. With 5 bases clipped from V and 0 bases from J, the junction kept 12 bases outside the gene matches. The CDR3 runs to 18 residues. CDR3 nucleotide sequence: TGTGCCAGCAGCGTGAGGCCGGGACAGGGGCCATTGAACACTGAAGCTTTCTTT. This sequence encodes CASSVRPGQGPLNTEAFF. The whole variable domain, remainder taken from reference TRBV7-2 and TRBJ1-1, is GAGVSQSPSNKVTEKGKDVELRCDPISGHTALYWYRQSLGQGLEFLIYFQGNSAPDKSGLPSDRFSAERTGGSVSTLTIQRTQQEDSAVYLCASSVRPGQGPLNTEAFFGQGTRLTVV.

The rearrangement uses TRBV5-1 and TRBJ2-5; tentative D call: TRBD1 (6 bases). The CDR3 consists of 16 residues. Germline values: CDR1 SGHRS, CDR2 YFSETQ. Trimming cost V 4 bases and J 4 bases, with 20 bases left between them. The CDR3 region is CASSPGRIQGVETQYF. DNA for the CDR3: TGCGCCAGCAGCCCCGGGCGTATACAGGGCGTAGAGACCCAGTACTTC.

The chain couples TRBV3-1 (or the pseudogene TRBV3-2) to TRBJ2-2; 7 positions match TRBD1. Trimming at V came to 4 bases and at J to 5 bases, leaving 13 bases not matched to a gene. The CDR3 spans 17 residues. From germline, CDR1 is LGHDT and CDR2 YNNKEL (reference sequence). CDR3 in amino acids: CASSPTLDRVITGELFF. CDR3 bases: TGTGCCAGCAGCCCAACTCTCGACAGGGTGATTACCGGGGAGCTGTTTTTT.

V and J are TRBV3-1 (or the pseudogene TRBV3-2) and TRBJ1-5; 9 nucleotides align to TRBD1. The CDR3 totals 17 residues. V lost 2 bases to trimming and J lost 4 bases; unmatched junction nucleotides: 9. Germline V lookup: CDR1 LGHDT, CDR2 YNNKEL (reference sequence). In DNA form, the CDR3 reads TGTGCCAGCAGCCAAACCAATAAGGACAGGGGAAATCAGCCCCAGCATTTT. This sequence encodes CASSQTNKDRGNQPQHF.